Described below is a single T cell receptor (beta chain) sequence and its context. The antigen is undetermined. Mismatch with germline at one junction end may stem from a read error. Genomic DNA was employed as the template in profiling TCR beta VDJ and CDR3. In TCRdb, the reads were re-called with MiXCR into one record per CDR3 protein. The sample includes about 160,000 distinct CDR3 sequences, 65% to 75% of them seen just once. The data stem from a study of CD8+CD57+ T cells in acquired aplastic anemia. As for the study in general: Sorted CD4+ and CD8+ cells yielded DNA averaging about 3.2 ug.

Sequenced patients had shown CD8+CD57+ cell expansion by flow cytometry. Blood sampling was performed on the patients, and none of them had received therapy by then. General study points: Controls and patients did not differ significantly in CD8+ Simpson's diversity. Roughly 31 CD8+ CDR3 sequences occurred in both the patients and the controls.

CDR1 and CDR2 from the germline V gene are SGHNT and YYREEE (reference sequence). This CDR3 contains 15 residues. What was sequenced was sorted CD4+, CD8+, or CD8+CD57+ T cells (not recorded which) from PBMCs. V gene TRBV5-4 combines with J gene TRBJ2-5; D is possibly TRBD1 (6 bases). This receptor was identified in a human donor with aplastic anemia. The CDR3 loop is CASSWGQSGQQTQYF. As DNA, the CDR3 is TGTGCCAGCAGCTGGGGGCAGTCGGGCCAACAGACCCAGTACTTC.